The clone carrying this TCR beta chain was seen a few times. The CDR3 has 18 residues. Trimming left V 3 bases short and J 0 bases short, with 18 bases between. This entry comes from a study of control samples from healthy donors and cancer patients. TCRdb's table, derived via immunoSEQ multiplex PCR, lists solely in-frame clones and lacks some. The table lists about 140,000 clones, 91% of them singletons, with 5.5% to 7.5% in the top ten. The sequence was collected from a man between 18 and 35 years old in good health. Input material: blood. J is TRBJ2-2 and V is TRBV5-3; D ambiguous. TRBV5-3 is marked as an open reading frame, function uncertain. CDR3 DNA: TGTGCCAGAAGCTCACAACCGTCGCAAAGTCCGAACACCGGGGAGCTGTTTTTT. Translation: CARSSQPSQSPNTGELFF.